This T cell receptor beta chain was observed in a study of CD8 T cells in Susac syndrome. An input of about 0.5 to 1 ug of RNA was subjected to reverse transcription using random hexamers. A multiplex approach, immunoSEQ multiplex PCR, amplified TCR beta CDR3 across 54 Vbeta and 13 Jbeta. One entry per CDR3 protein, called by TCRdb with MiXCR from the immunoSEQ multiplex PCR reads. The top ten clones hold less than 0.2% of a sample with around 170,000 distinct CDR3 sequences, roughly 94% of them seen once. The authors carried out high-throughput sequencing of TCR beta. They applied it to CD8+ and CD4+ T cells obtained from blood. V lost 1 base and J 10 bases, leaving 16 bases between the germline ends. CDR1 MNHNS and CDR2 SASEGT come from the germline V gene. CDR3 size: 14 residues.

The TCR comes from a human donor with Susac syndrome. The chain is built from TRBV6-1 and TRBJ1-1; tentatively, D is TRBD1 (6 bases). Sequencing was done on a sample of CD8+ T cells from PBMCs. Written as DNA, the CDR3 is TGTGCCAGCAGTGAAGGGGCAGGGGCGGGGGGAGCTTTCTTT. Translation gives CASSEGAGAGGAFF.